This TCR beta chain is from a study of persistence of HIV-infected CD4 T cells. Regarding this clone: The antigen is unknown.

Stimulation used approximately 9.6 ug/mL lysate from CMV-infected fibroblasts. Sorted nonresponding memory CD4+ T cells were CD40L-negative, CD69-negative, CD45RO-high. This was the immunoSEQ version 4 assay in survey mode. Sequencing was performed with immunoSEQ multiplex PCR; in TCRdb, only in-frame clones are kept and a portion is missing. The sample contains tens of thousands of clones, roughly four fifths of which appear only once. The CDR3 totals 15 residues. Germline CDR1 and CDR2: SGHTA and FQGNSA. The V end lost 1 base, the J end lost 8 bases, and 14 bases lay between the germline ends. Here the sequenced sample was CD4+ T cells sorted from PBMCs after roughly 20-hour stimulation, taken from a patient who received antiretroviral therapy. The chain recombines TRBV7-2 with TRBJ2-2; no reliable D call. The sequence derives from an adult man with HIV who was CMV-seropositive. For the CDR3, the DNA is TGTGCCAGCAGCTTAGGCCCAGGCAAATGGGGGGAGCTGTTTTTT. Translated: CASSLGPGKWGELFF.